This TCR beta chain was observed in a study of cytomegalovirus exposure and HLA in healthy donors. Looking at the study overall: HLA-typed donors were the source of roughly 85 million unique TCRs held in an early data release. Whole-study results and caveats: Prediction of most subjects' HLA-A and HLA-B alleles by TCR beta sequences was reportedly accurate.

The CDR3 has 13 amino acids. The V end lost 2 bases, the J end lost 7 bases, and 6 bases lay between the germline ends. The germline gives CDR1 SNHLY, CDR2 FYNNEI. On this clone: Its matching antigen is unknown.

Though probably carrying unrecorded immune exposures, donors were nominally healthy at sampling. Researchers ran the PCR with 60 Vbeta and 13 Jbeta primers. Using immunoSEQ multiplex PCR, the repertoire was profiled, and TCRdb retains in-frame clones only, with some absent. The data contain hundreds of thousands of clones, roughly 80% of them singletons. The source is a man aged 25-45 years in good health and CMV-seronegative. Sequencing was carried out using PBMCs. The chain links TRBV2 to TRBJ1-6; D unclear. The CDR3 reads CASSERRNSPLHF. The CDR3 bases are TGTGCCAGCAGTGAACGCAGGAATTCACCCCTCCACTTT.